This TCR beta chain is from a study of blood T cell repertoires in COVID-19. Looking at the study overall: In each case, the material was cDNA or gDNA derived from T cells, B-cell-depleted T cells, or PBMCs.

Membership in each cohort depended on participant-reported clinical history. Cohort 3 donors counted as recovered after two negative PCRs, clearance, or resolved symptoms. Per the authors' pipeline: Estimation of nucleated cell counts was performed using reference gene primer amplification. Profiling relied on immunoSEQ multiplex PCR, and the TCRdb table lists in-frame clones only, not all of them. That table furnishes V, J and clone size, whereas the DNA furnished D and trimming. This repertoire shows around 170,000 clones, about four fifths found once; its top ten account for approximately 12%. This CDR3 is 13 amino acids long. V was pared by 5 bases and J by 10 bases, with 7 bases of the junction left unmatched. Germline V gene lookup returns CDR1 MDHEN and CDR2 SYDVKM.

This clonotype was sampled from a man between 45 and 60 years old who had recovered from COVID-19. V is TRBV28 and J is TRBJ1-4; 7 bases are shared with TRBD1. Source material: PBMCs or T cells enriched from blood (not recorded which). CDR3 region: CASSTGARGKLFF. The CDR3 DNA is TGTGCCAGCAGTACAGGGGCAAGGGGAAAACTGTTTTTT.